The 26 T cell receptor beta chains below come from one sample, sequenced in a study of control samples from healthy donors and cancer patients. TCRdb's table, derived via immunoSEQ multiplex PCR, lists solely in-frame clones and lacks some. The sample includes about 150,000 clones, 90% to 95% of them seen just once. Source material: blood. Source of these receptors: a man between 18 and 35 years old in good health.

This chain links TRBV2 with TRBJ2-3, with D uncertain. This CDR3 contains 13 residues. V was cut by 4 bases and J by 2 bases, with 7 bases left in between. Germline CDR1 and CDR2: SNHLY and FYNNEI. The CDR3 coding sequence is TGTGCCAGCAGTGCGCGAATCACAGATACGCAGTATTTT. It is translated as CASSARITDTQYF.

The chain joins TRBV7-2 to TRBJ2-3; TRBD1 matches 9 bases. The CDR3 loop spans 15 amino acids. The germline gives CDR1 SGHTA, CDR2 FQGNSA. J gave up 4 bases and V 5 bases, and 7 bases lay outside the gene matches. CDR3 sequence (DNA): TGTGCCAGCAGCCCGGGACAGGGTAAAGCAGATACGCAGTATTTT. Its protein product is CASSPGQGKADTQYF.

V and J are TRBV5-5 and TRBJ2-1; 8 bases are shared with TRBD1. Per germline, CDR1 SGHKS and CDR2 YYEKEE (reference sequence). The CDR3 has 16 residues. V lost 4 bases to trimming and J lost 7 bases; unmatched junction nucleotides: 13. This CDR3 reads CASSPPAQGARNEQFF. CDR3 DNA: TGTGCCAGCAGCCCTCCGGCGCAGGGGGCGAGGAATGAGCAGTTCTTC.

The chain uses TRBV18 and TRBJ1-2; 8 bases fit TRBD1. The CDR3 has 16 amino acids. Germline V lookup: CDR1 KGHSH, CDR2 LQKENI. V lost 2 bases and J lost 4; bases outside the gene matches: 9. The CDR3 loop is CASSPVYWDRPYGYTF. CDR3 nucleotide sequence: TGTGCCAGCTCACCAGTATATTGGGACAGGCCCTATGGCTACACCTTC.

A note on this clone: This could be a read error, since a much larger clone is one nucleotide away. The rearrangement uses TRBV2 and TRBJ1-6; the D gene is possibly TRBD1 (5 bases). CDR1 and CDR2 from the germline V gene are SNHLY and FYNNEI. Trimming took 3 bases from V and 7 from J, leaving 7 bases between them. The CDR3 totals 13 residues. The CDR3 sequence is CASSDRENSPLHF. In nucleotides, the CDR3 is TGTGCCAGCAGTGACAGGGAAAATTCACCCCTCCACTTT.

This clone was counted a single time. The junction departs from the called germline gene at one end, perhaps through a read error. The chain has TRBV6-6 and TRBJ2-7; TRBD2 matches at 15 bases. CDR1 MNHNY and CDR2 SVGAGI come from the germline V gene (reference sequence). This CDR3 comprises 14 residues. CDR3 DNA sequence: TGTGCCAGCAGTTCACCGGGACTAGCGGGGGGTTGGAACTTC. Translating it yields CASSSPGLAGGWNF.

The V call is TRBV9, the J call TRBJ1-4; perhaps TRBD1 as D (6 bases). Trimming removed 3 bases at V and 5 bases at J, with 11 bases between. The CDR3 spans 14 residues. Germline V CDR1 and CDR2: SGDLS, YYNGEE. CDR3 nucleotide sequence: TGTGCCAGCAGCGAACAGGGTAGGAATGAAAAACTGTTTTTT. Protein sequence: CASSEQGRNEKLFF.

The J gene is TRBJ2-3, the V gene TRBV6-2 or TRBV6-3, with 10 bases that match TRBD2. This CDR3 is 15 amino acids long. V shed 2 bases, J shed 4 bases, and the junction held 3 bases outside the gene matches. Looked up from germline, CDR1 is MNHEY and CDR2 is SVGEGT. In nucleotides, the CDR3 is TGTGCCAGCAGTTACAGAGCGGGAGGGCCAGATACGCAGTATTTT. Translating it yields CASSYRAGGPDTQYF.

The gene calls are TRBV10-3 and TRBJ1-1; TRBD1 might be the D (6 bases). Germline V gene sequence: CDR1 ENHRY, CDR2 SYGVKD. V gave up 6 bases and J gave up 3 bases, with 11 bases separating them. The CDR3 runs to 13 residues. CDR3 loop: CAIRKGGDTEAFF. CDR3 bases: TGTGCCATCAGGAAAGGGGGGGACACTGAAGCTTTCTTT.

This chain links TRBV18 with TRBJ2-3, with a possible D match to TRBD1 (6 bases). Germline CDR1 KGHSH, CDR2 LQKENI. This CDR3 comprises 17 residues. Trimming removed 3 bases from V and 2 bases from J, with 18 bases in between. Here the CDR3 reads CASSPRDTLGATDTQYF. The CDR3 nucleotides are TGTGCCAGCTCACCTAGGGACACCCTAGGGGCCACAGATACGCAGTATTTT.

V and J are TRBV12-3 or TRBV12-4 and TRBJ2-2; D may match TRBD1 or TRBD2 (5 bases each). CDR3 length: 12 amino acids. Trimming took off 8 bases at V and 6 bases at J, with 10 bases between the two ends. The DNA of the CDR3 is TGTGCCAGCGGGGCAGCGGCCGGGGAGCTGTTTTTT. It yields the protein CASGAAAGELFF.

This chain connects TRBV19 to TRBJ2-3, with D perhaps TRBD1 (6 bases). Germline CDR1 and CDR2: LNHDA and SQIVND (reference sequence). V lost 6 bases to trimming and J lost 6 bases, with 19 bases between them. This CDR3 contains 15 residues. CDR3 nucleotide sequence: TGTGCCAGTAGCTCCTTTTCGGTAGGACAGGATACGCAGTATTTT. Its translation is CASSSFSVGQDTQYF.

This chain connects TRBV6-5 to TRBJ1-5; D is uncertain. This CDR3 has 14 amino acids. Germline V gene data show CDR1 as MNHEY and CDR2 as SVGAGI. V dropped 5 bases and J dropped 3 bases, with 11 bases sitting between them. This chain's CDR3 is CASSPSLFNQPQHF. The CDR3 DNA is TGTGCCAGCAGTCCTTCCTTATTCAATCAGCCCCAGCATTTT.

The chain employs TRBV5-4 and TRBJ2-3; TRBD2 matches at 10 bases. The germline CDR1 and CDR2 sequences are SGHNT and YYREEE (reference sequence). The CDR3 contains 15 residues. V trimming: 4 bases; J trimming: 8 bases; junction bases outside the gene matches: 10. CDR3 sequence: CASSAALAGYGTQYF. CDR3 DNA sequence: TGTGCCAGCAGCGCCGCACTAGCGGGGTACGGTACGCAGTATTTT.

This chain connects TRBV20-1 to TRBJ2-1; TRBD2 matches at 13 bases. V trimming: 3 bases; J trimming: 5 bases; junction bases outside the gene matches: 10. Germline CDR1 and CDR2: DFQATT and SNEGSKA (reference sequence). The CDR3 spans 17 residues. CDR3 amino acids: CSASKGLAGLFNNEQFF. CDR3 sequence (DNA): TGCAGTGCTAGTAAGGGACTAGCGGGATTGTTCAACAATGAGCAGTTCTTC.

This rearrangement joins TRBV13 to TRBJ1-3, with D unclear. Germline-derived CDR1 and CDR2 are PRHDT and FYEKMQ (reference sequence). The V and J ends lost 2 bases and 4 bases respectively, with 6 bases between them. The CDR3 loop spans 13 amino acids. The CDR3 sequence: CASSLPSGNTIYF. The CDR3 nucleotides are TGTGCCAGCAGCTTACCCTCCGGAAACACCATATATTTT.

The chain has TRBV23-1 and TRBJ1-1; unclear D gene. TRBV23-1 is identified as an open reading frame with a role that is uncertain. The length of the CDR3 is 15 residues. Trimming stripped 3 bases from V and 5 bases from J, with 16 bases between. CDR3 coding DNA: TGCGCCAGCAGTCACCCTGCCCCACCCGGAACTGAAGCTTTCTTT. The encoded protein is CASSHPAPPGTEAFF.

The V gene is TRBV19, the J gene TRBJ2-7; D is uncertain. V was shortened by 5 bases and J by 4 bases, with 15 bases between the two germline ends. This CDR3 is 14 amino acids long. The V gene's germline CDR1 is LNHDA and CDR2 SQIVND (reference sequence). CDR3 nucleotides: TGTGCCAGTAGTCTCCGAACGACCGATTACGAGCAGTACTTC. Protein product: CASSLRTTDYEQYF.

This clone was seen a handful of times. The CDR3 DNA sequence: TGTGCCAGCAGTGGACAGACCGTTCATGAAGCTTTCTTT. Its translation: CASSGQTVHEAFF. This chain links TRBV3-1 (or the pseudogene TRBV3-2) with TRBJ1-1, with D possibly TRBD1 on 6 matching bases. V lost 6 bases to trimming and J lost 7 bases, with 15 bases between them. The V gene's germline CDR1 is LGHDT and CDR2 YNNKEL (reference sequence). The CDR3 has 13 residues.

This rearrangement joins TRBV4-1 to TRBJ2-3; 7 positions agree with TRBD2. Per the germline V gene, CDR1 is MGHRA and CDR2 is YSYEKL. The CDR3 loop spans 14 amino acids. After removal of 6 bases from V and 4 bases from J, the junction contained 7 bases not matched to a gene. CDR3 coding DNA: TGCGCCAGCAGGAGGTCGGGGGGACCAGATACGCAGTATTTT. Protein: CASRRSGGPDTQYF.

V is TRBV11-2 and J is TRBJ1-6; D perhaps matches TRBD1 (5 bases). Germline V lookup: CDR1 SGHAT, CDR2 FQNNGV. V dropped 5 bases and J dropped 7 bases, with 9 bases sitting between them. The CDR3 length is 13 residues. The CDR3, as DNA: TGTGCCAGCAGCCGGGACTTAAATTCACCCCTCCACTTT. Protein sequence: CASSRDLNSPLHF.

The V and J genes are TRBV11-2 and TRBJ1-6; D may be TRBD1 (6 bases). Trimming cost V 5 bases and J 4 bases, with 12 bases left between them. This CDR3 is built from 15 residues. Per the germline V gene, CDR1 is SGHAT and CDR2 is FQNNGV. DNA for the CDR3: TGTGCCAGCAGCGGGGGGGGCGTATATAATTCACCCCTCCACTTT. It yields the protein CASSGGGVYNSPLHF. Full variable domain (outside the CDR3, taken from reference TRBV11-2 and TRBJ1-6): EAGVAQSPRYKIIEKRQSVAFWCNPISGHATLYWYQQILGQGPKLLIQFQNNGVVDDSQLPKDRFSAERLKGVDSTLKIQPAKLEDSAVYLCASSGGGVYNSPLHFGNGTRLTVT.

J is TRBJ2-5 and V is TRBV7-9; D possibly matches TRBD1 or TRBD2 (5 bases each). V was trimmed by 7 bases and J by 5 bases, leaving 17 bases between them. The CDR3 has 14 residues. Germline values: CDR1 SEHNR, CDR2 FQNEAQ (reference sequence). The CDR3 sequence: CASTPLGVVETQYF. The CDR3, as DNA: TGTGCCAGCACCCCCCTGGGGGTTGTGGAGACCCAGTACTTC.

This clone was detected only once. V and J are TRBV18 and TRBJ2-3, with 9 bases matching TRBD1. This CDR3 has 17 residues. CDR1 is KGHSH, CDR2 LQKENI, per germline. With V trimmed by 1 base and J by 7 bases, 12 bases remained unmatched. CDR3 DNA: TGTGCCAGCTCACCACAACCTACCGGGACAGGGAAGAATACGCAGTATTTT. Residues: CASSPQPTGTGKNTQYF.

The J gene is TRBJ2-1, the V gene TRBV2, with TRBD1 matching over 7 bases. Germline V lookup: CDR1 SNHLY, CDR2 FYNNEI. Trimming cost V 2 bases and J 4 bases; bases outside gene matches: 8. The CDR3 totals 16 residues. The CDR3 nucleotides are TGTGCCAGCAGTGAAAGGGGGCAGGCCAGGTACAATGAGCAGTTCTTC. Amino acid sequence: CASSERGQARYNEQFF.

The chain uses TRBV7-8 and TRBJ1-1; D is unresolved. Trimming took 5 bases from V and 7 from J, leaving 8 bases between them. Germline CDR1 SGHVS, CDR2 FQNEAQ. The CDR3 sequence is 11 residues long. The CDR3 region is CASSLQNEAFF. Written as DNA, the CDR3 is TGTGCCAGCAGCCTACAGAATGAAGCTTTCTTT.